Sequencing of this T cell receptor (beta chain) was carried out in a study of T cells in Graves' hyperthyroidism and ophthalmopathy. Study context: Peripheral blood was taken when the disease was first diagnosed, before any treatment began.

RNA transcripts gave rise to amplified TCR beta CDR3 regions. Primed by the HTBI set, a first-round RT-PCR was run on the TCR CDR3. TCRdb fed the multiplex PCR reads into MiXCR, producing one record per CDR3 protein. The data hold 600,000 or so distinct CDR3 sequences, with about 14% observed a single time. A remark on this clonotype: Antigen: not known.

Clinical symptoms, serum thyroxine and TRAb, thyroid ultrasound and orbital computed tomography were used for the diagnoses. Using around 10 ml of fresh peripheral blood, PBMCs were prepared. Study conclusions and caveats: Ophthalmopathy and stable hyperthyroidism were told apart by a 13 V-J model.

This CDR3 spans 17 amino acids. V dropped 4 bases and J dropped 4; count of bases not matched to a gene: 6. CDR1 is SGHDT, CDR2 YYEEEE, per germline. The rearrangement uses TRBV5-6 and TRBJ2-2; 14 bases match TRBD2. This clonotype was obtained from a woman aged 50 to 60 with Graves' ophthalmopathy. Material: blood. CDR3 amino acids: CASSPGLAGVTTGELFF. The CDR3, as DNA: TGTGCCAGCAGCCCGGGACTAGCGGGAGTCACCACCGGGGAGCTGTTTTTT.